This T cell receptor beta chain was captured in a study of beta chain features in type 1 diabetes. Study summary: Age, gender and cell yields were alike across patients and healthy donors. There were about 110,000,000 sorted cells examined across all samples.

In its sample, this clone was seen a few times. The antigen is not known. Investigators reverse transcribed all isolated RNA, so they sequenced expressed TCRB transcripts. Assay used: immunoSEQ multiplex PCR; TCRdb lists only in-frame clones, some missing. Found here are approximately 400,000 clones, roughly 16% of them singletons; the top ten hold about 0.019%. Study outcomes and limitations: Type 1 diabetes patients had moderately but significantly shorter TCRB CDR3s in all four CD4+ subsets. When VDJ junctions were examined, type 1 diabetes patients showed fewer insertions and more deletions.

The germline V gene encodes CDR1 SGHTA and CDR2 FQGNSA. The CDR3 is made up of 16 amino acids. V was clipped by 0 bases and J by 3 bases; unmatched bases: 5. The chain uses TRBV7-2 and TRBJ1-1, with 9 positions matching TRBD1. Sequenced: naive CD4+ T cells from blood. This receptor was taken from a woman aged 18-29 years in good health. This CDR3 is CASSLAIWTGDTEAFF. The DNA of the CDR3 is TGTGCCAGCAGCTTAGCGATTTGGACAGGGGACACTGAAGCTTTCTTT.